This T cell receptor beta chain was captured in a study of CD8 T cells in ankylosing spondylitis. This clonotype was seen at least ten times. TCRdb analysed the 5' RACE reads with MiXCR anew, one entry per CDR3 protein. Counted here are 300,000 to 350,000 distinct CDR3 sequences, 9.5% to 13% occurring once; the ten biggest clones make up roughly 9.2%. Trimming stripped 6 bases from V and 3 bases from J, with 14 bases between. The CDR3 loop spans 15 amino acids. The TCR sequence derives from a female donor with ankylosing spondylitis or in good health (not recorded which). The chain links TRBV12-3 or TRBV12-4 to TRBJ2-2; perhaps TRBD1 as D (6 bases). Sequencing input: blood, either unsorted or a sorted T cell fraction (not recorded which). The CDR3: CASSRTGLDTGELFF. In DNA, the CDR3 is TGTGCCAGCAGCCGTACAGGGTTGGACACCGGGGAGCTGTTTTTT.